This T cell receptor (beta chain) was obtained from a study of vaccination effects on CD4 cells after COVID-19. The CDR3 spans 15 residues. With V trimmed by 1 base and J by 5 bases, 7 bases remained unmatched. CDR1 and CDR2 from the germline V gene are MGHRA and YSYEKL. Sequenced by immunoSEQ multiplex PCR; TCRdb stores in-frame clones only, minus some. This table holds under 75,000 clones, under 90% found once. With regard to this clone: Its specificity is not known.

Using viral peptide pools, the ViraFEST assay grew out antigen-specific CD4+ T cells prior to sequencing. With roughly nine days of culture completed, CD4+ T cells were isolated. Recipients of the vaccine had no prior SARS-CoV-2 infection and negative nucleocapsid antibodies. The chain employs TRBV4-1 and TRBJ2-5; 7 bases map to TRBD1. The specimen was CD4+ T cells from PBMCs cultured with SARS-CoV-2 spike peptides, collected before COVID-19 vaccination. The source is a human donor who received a COVID-19 vaccine. CDR3 sequence reads: CASSQVEGAEETQYF. The CDR3 DNA reads as TGCGCCAGCAGCCAAGTAGAGGGGGCCGAGGAGACCCAGTACTTC.